Listed below are T cell receptor beta chains from one sample, sequenced in a study of blood T cell repertoires in COVID-19. This table comes from immunoSEQ multiplex PCR, and its TCRdb copy is limited to in-frame clones, with some not included. Among about 100,000 clones, approximately 80% were seen once, and the ten largest hold more than 3%. Sequenced: peripheral blood. All receptors come from a woman at least 80 years old with active or convalescent COVID-19. CDR3s include the opening cysteine and the closing phenylalanine or tryptophan. Each record gives: CDR3 DNA, CDR3 protein, V gene, CDR3 length, D gene, J gene, clone size. A D gene is named only where the DNA matches it firmly. Part of the rows lack a size; the others show once, few, many or a class for expanded clones.

CDR3 DNA: TGTGCCAGCAGCCGCTCCTACAATGAGCAGTTCTTC
CDR3 protein: CASSRSYNEQFF
V gene: TRBV5-6
CDR3 length: 12
D gene: -
J gene: TRBJ2-1
clone size: once

CDR3 DNA: TGTGCCACCAGCAGGGGGCTCGGCTATGGCTACACCTTC
CDR3 protein: CATSRGLGYGYTF
V gene: TRBV15
CDR3 length: 13
D gene: -
J gene: TRBJ1-2
clone size: -

CDR3 DNA: TGTGCCAGCAGTCGCGCGGGACAGGATAACTATGGCTACACCTTC
CDR3 protein: CASSRAGQDNYGYTF
V gene: TRBV28
CDR3 length: 15
D gene: TRBD1
J gene: TRBJ1-2
clone size: -

CDR3 DNA: TGTGCCAGCAGGGGAACAGGGGCTTTATATGGCTACACCTTC
CDR3 protein: CASRGTGALYGYTF
V gene: TRBV2
CDR3 length: 14
D gene: TRBD1
J gene: TRBJ1-2
clone size: few

CDR3 DNA: TGTGCCAGCAGTTTCCTTGGGACAGTACGAGGCTACACCTTC
CDR3 protein: CASSFLGTVRGYTF
V gene: TRBV28
CDR3 length: 14
D gene: TRBD1
J gene: TRBJ1-2
clone size: -

CDR3 DNA: TGTGCCAGCAGCTTGGGCGCGGGGGGGATATCAGATACGCAGTATTTT
CDR3 protein: CASSLGAGGISDTQYF
V gene: TRBV5-4
CDR3 length: 16
D gene: TRBD2
J gene: TRBJ2-3
clone size: -

CDR3 DNA: TGTGCCAGCAGCTTAGGAAATAGCGGGGTTGTTGAGCAGTACTTC
CDR3 protein: CASSLGNSGVVEQYF
V gene: TRBV7-6
CDR3 length: 15
D gene: TRBD2
J gene: TRBJ2-7
clone size: -

CDR3 DNA: TGCAGCGCACGAACAGGGATAGATACGCAGTATTTT
CDR3 protein: CSARTGIDTQYF
V gene: TRBV29-1
CDR3 length: 12
D gene: -
J gene: TRBJ2-3
clone size: -

CDR3 DNA: TGTGCCAGCAGCCCGGCGTGGGGGGAGGATGGCTACACCTTC
CDR3 protein: CASSPAWGEDGYTF
V gene: TRBV7-2
CDR3 length: 14
D gene: -
J gene: TRBJ1-2
clone size: -

CDR3 DNA: TGTGCCAGCTCACCACTCCCCAACAGCCTGAACACTGAAGCTTTCTTT
CDR3 protein: CASSPLPNSLNTEAFF
V gene: TRBV18
CDR3 length: 16
D gene: -
J gene: TRBJ1-1
clone size: -

CDR3 DNA: TGTGCCAGCATGCCCGGGGGACAGGGCATCCAGACCCAGTACTTC
CDR3 protein: CASMPGGQGIQTQYF
V gene: TRBV5-4
CDR3 length: 15
D gene: TRBD1
J gene: TRBJ2-5
clone size: -

CDR3 DNA: TGCAGCGTTGAAGCCGGGGGGGGCTATGGCTACACCTTC
CDR3 protein: CSVEAGGGYGYTF
V gene: TRBV29-1
CDR3 length: 13
D gene: -
J gene: TRBJ1-2
clone size: -

CDR3 DNA: TGTGCCAGCAGCTCCGACAGAGTGAACACTGAAGCTTTCTTT
CDR3 protein: CASSSDRVNTEAFF
V gene: TRBV7-2
CDR3 length: 14
D gene: -
J gene: TRBJ1-1
clone size: -

CDR3 DNA: TGTGCCAGCAGCTTAGGCGTTGGGGCCAGGAGCACAGATACGCAGTATTTT
CDR3 protein: CASSLGVGARSTDTQYF
V gene: TRBV11-3
CDR3 length: 17
D gene: -
J gene: TRBJ2-3
clone size: -

CDR3 DNA: TGTGCCAGCAGCCTAAGACAGGGGGAGGGTCAGGGATCACCCCTCCACTTT
CDR3 protein: CASSLRQGEGQGSPLHF
V gene: TRBV7-6
CDR3 length: 17
D gene: TRBD1
J gene: TRBJ1-6
clone size: once

CDR3 DNA: TGTGCCTCGCGGACTGACTATAATTCACCCCTCCACTTT
CDR3 protein: CASRTDYNSPLHF
V gene: TRBV19
CDR3 length: 13
D gene: -
J gene: TRBJ1-6
clone size: -

CDR3 DNA: TGTGCCAGCAGCCACCACTCCGGGACCGGGACTGATACGCAGTATTTT
CDR3 protein: CASSHHSGTGTDTQYF
V gene: TRBV7-2
CDR3 length: 16
D gene: -
J gene: TRBJ2-3
clone size: -

CDR3 DNA: TGCAGCGCCTATGAACCGGGACAGGGCTACAATGAGCAGTTCTTC
CDR3 protein: CSAYEPGQGYNEQFF
V gene: TRBV29-1
CDR3 length: 15
D gene: TRBD1
J gene: TRBJ2-1
clone size: few

CDR3 DNA: TGTGCCAGCAGCGCCGGGACAGGGACCTACGAGCAGTACTTC
CDR3 protein: CASSAGTGTYEQYF
V gene: TRBV9
CDR3 length: 14
D gene: TRBD1
J gene: TRBJ2-7
clone size: -

CDR3 DNA: TGTGCCAGCAGCTTTAGGGGGGGAGACGGTGAAAAACTGTTTTTT
CDR3 protein: CASSFRGGDGEKLFF
V gene: TRBV11-3
CDR3 length: 15
D gene: -
J gene: TRBJ1-4
clone size: -

CDR3 DNA: TGTGCCAGCAGCTTAGTCTCTTGGCCCGGGAAAGAGACCCAGTACTTC
CDR3 protein: CASSLVSWPGKETQYF
V gene: TRBV11-2
CDR3 length: 16
D gene: -
J gene: TRBJ2-5
clone size: -

CDR3 DNA: TGTGCCAGCAGTTTAAGGACGGGGGGCGGAAGCAATCAGCCCCAGCATTTT
CDR3 protein: CASSLRTGGGSNQPQHF
V gene: TRBV28
CDR3 length: 17
D gene: -
J gene: TRBJ1-5
clone size: -

CDR3 DNA: TGTGCCAGCAGCCTCGCCGGGACAGGGGTCACAGATACGCAGTATTTT
CDR3 protein: CASSLAGTGVTDTQYF
V gene: TRBV7-2
CDR3 length: 16
D gene: TRBD1
J gene: TRBJ2-3
clone size: -

CDR3 DNA: TGTGCCAGCAGAGACGACAGCGAAGGGGGCTACACCTTC
CDR3 protein: CASRDDSEGGYTF
V gene: TRBV2
CDR3 length: 13
D gene: -
J gene: TRBJ1-2
clone size: -

CDR3 DNA: TGTGCCAGCAGTTTGGGGAGCACGAACACTGAAGCTTTCTTT
CDR3 protein: CASSLGSTNTEAFF
V gene: TRBV27
CDR3 length: 14
D gene: -
J gene: TRBJ1-1
clone size: -

CDR3 DNA: TGTGCCAGCAGCGTAGGGGGCGGGAGGTCCACAGATACGCAGTATTTT
CDR3 protein: CASSVGGGRSTDTQYF
V gene: TRBV9
CDR3 length: 16
D gene: TRBD2
J gene: TRBJ2-3
clone size: -

CDR3 DNA: TGTGCCAGCCGAAGGGACAGCCCGGAAGCTTTCTTT
CDR3 protein: CASRRDSPEAFF
V gene: TRBV7-9
CDR3 length: 12
D gene: TRBD1
J gene: TRBJ1-1
clone size: -

CDR3 DNA: TGCGCCAGCAGTGAGTCGGGCGGGGTATTATGGAACGAGCAGTACTTC
CDR3 protein: CASSESGGVLWNEQYF
V gene: TRBV10-1
CDR3 length: 16
D gene: -
J gene: TRBJ2-7
clone size: -

CDR3 DNA: TGTGCCAGCAGGGTGGGGCAGAACACTGAAGCTTTCTTT
CDR3 protein: CASRVGQNTEAFF
V gene: TRBV7-9
CDR3 length: 13
D gene: -
J gene: TRBJ1-1
clone size: -

CDR3 DNA: TGTGCCAGTAGTATGGGGGCCCCATCTTCACCCCTCCACTTT
CDR3 protein: CASSMGAPSSPLHF
V gene: TRBV19
CDR3 length: 14
D gene: -
J gene: TRBJ1-6
clone size: -

CDR3 DNA: TGTGCCACCAGTGATGCGGGACAGGGGGGGAGAGCTTTCTTT
CDR3 protein: CATSDAGQGGRAFF
V gene: TRBV24-1
CDR3 length: 14
D gene: TRBD1
J gene: TRBJ1-1
clone size: -

CDR3 DNA: TGTGCCAGCAGGGGTAGCGGGGGGGCCGACACCGGGGAGCTGTTTTTT
CDR3 protein: CASRGSGGADTGELFF
V gene: TRBV28
CDR3 length: 16
D gene: TRBD2
J gene: TRBJ2-2
clone size: -

CDR3 DNA: TGTGCCAGCAATCAGGAAGCTAACTATGGCTACACCTTC
CDR3 protein: CASNQEANYGYTF
V gene: TRBV12-3/TRBV12-4
CDR3 length: 13
D gene: -
J gene: TRBJ1-2
clone size: -

CDR3 DNA: TGTGCCACCAGCCCCGGGGGGCGAAAGAACAATGAGCAGTTCTTC
CDR3 protein: CATSPGGRKNNEQFF
V gene: TRBV24-1
CDR3 length: 15
D gene: -
J gene: TRBJ2-1
clone size: -

CDR3 DNA: TGCGCCAGCAGCTTGGAACCGGGGCAAGAGACCCAGTACTTC
CDR3 protein: CASSLEPGQETQYF
V gene: TRBV5-1
CDR3 length: 14
D gene: -
J gene: TRBJ2-5
clone size: -

CDR3 DNA: TGTGCCAGCAGTGAATATGGGCAGACTGAAGCTTTCTTT
CDR3 protein: CASSEYGQTEAFF
V gene: TRBV2
CDR3 length: 13
D gene: -
J gene: TRBJ1-1
clone size: once

CDR3 DNA: TGTGCCAGCAGCGCCTGGGACAGTAATGAAAAACTGTTTTTT
CDR3 protein: CASSAWDSNEKLFF
V gene: TRBV5-6
CDR3 length: 14
D gene: TRBD1
J gene: TRBJ1-4
clone size: -

CDR3 DNA: TGTGCCAGCAGTCCGACGGGGAACACTGAAGCTTTCTTT
CDR3 protein: CASSPTGNTEAFF
V gene: TRBV12-3/TRBV12-4
CDR3 length: 13
D gene: -
J gene: TRBJ1-1
clone size: once

CDR3 DNA: TGTGCCAGCAGTTTAGGGGGCGCGCGGGGAAACACCATATATTTT
CDR3 protein: CASSLGGARGNTIYF
V gene: TRBV6-5
CDR3 length: 15
D gene: TRBD1
J gene: TRBJ1-3
clone size: -

CDR3 DNA: TGTGCCAGTAAAAACAGGGGAAGGCAGCCCCAGCATTTT
CDR3 protein: CASKNRGRQPQHF
V gene: TRBV19
CDR3 length: 13
D gene: TRBD1
J gene: TRBJ1-5
clone size: -

CDR3 DNA: TGTGCCAGCAGGAAGGACAGTCCTGGCTACACCTTC
CDR3 protein: CASRKDSPGYTF
V gene: TRBV12-3/TRBV12-4
CDR3 length: 12
D gene: -
J gene: TRBJ1-2
clone size: few

CDR3 DNA: TGTGCCAGCAGTCAATTTGCAGGTCTAGCGGGGGGGCCGGGGCAAGAGACCCAGTACTTC
CDR3 protein: CASSQFAGLAGGPGQETQYF
V gene: TRBV6-2/TRBV6-3
CDR3 length: 20
D gene: TRBD2
J gene: TRBJ2-5
clone size: -

CDR3 DNA: TGTGCCAGCAACCCGGGATTTAATTCACCCCTCCACTTT
CDR3 protein: CASNPGFNSPLHF
V gene: TRBV2
CDR3 length: 13
D gene: -
J gene: TRBJ1-6
clone size: -

CDR3 DNA: TGCGCCAGCAGCCAGATGCTGGCTACAGATACGCAGTATTTT
CDR3 protein: CASSQMLATDTQYF
V gene: TRBV5-1
CDR3 length: 14
D gene: -
J gene: TRBJ2-3
clone size: -

CDR3 DNA: TGTGCCAGCAGTTTAGACAGGGGTAGAAACACCATATATTTT
CDR3 protein: CASSLDRGRNTIYF
V gene: TRBV28
CDR3 length: 14
D gene: TRBD1
J gene: TRBJ1-3
clone size: -

CDR3 DNA: TGTGCCACGCGGCGGGATAGCTTCGGAAACACCATATATTTT
CDR3 protein: CATRRDSFGNTIYF
V gene: TRBV7-8
CDR3 length: 14
D gene: -
J gene: TRBJ1-3
clone size: -

CDR3 DNA: TGTGCCAGCAGCCACCAGGGGGACCTTTACAATGAGCAGTTCTTC
CDR3 protein: CASSHQGDLYNEQFF
V gene: TRBV21-1
CDR3 length: 15
D gene: -
J gene: TRBJ2-1
clone size: -

CDR3 DNA: TGTGCCAGCAGCGCCCCCTCAGCGGGAGAAGAAGAGACCCAGTACTTC
CDR3 protein: CASSAPSAGEEETQYF
V gene: TRBV3-1/TRBV3-2
CDR3 length: 16
D gene: TRBD2
J gene: TRBJ2-5
clone size: -

CDR3 DNA: TGTGCCAGCAGCGTAGCGGTCCAGGACACTGAAGCTTTCTTT
CDR3 protein: CASSVAVQDTEAFF
V gene: TRBV9
CDR3 length: 14
D gene: -
J gene: TRBJ1-1
clone size: -

CDR3 DNA: TGTGCCAGCAGCTTAAACGGGGCGGGAGGCTATGGCTACACCTTC
CDR3 protein: CASSLNGAGGYGYTF
V gene: TRBV7-3
CDR3 length: 15
D gene: -
J gene: TRBJ1-2
clone size: -

CDR3 DNA: TGTGCCAGCAAGAGGACAGGTACAGAAAAACTGTTTTTT
CDR3 protein: CASKRTGTEKLFF
V gene: TRBV3-1/TRBV3-2
CDR3 length: 13
D gene: TRBD1
J gene: TRBJ1-4
clone size: -

CDR3 DNA: TGTGCCAGCAGCCAGGACTACCCGCCATATATAACTATGGGCTACACCTTC
CDR3 protein: CASSQDYPPYITMGYTF
V gene: TRBV6-2/TRBV6-3
CDR3 length: 17
D gene: -
J gene: TRBJ1-2
clone size: -

CDR3 DNA: TGTGCCAGCAACGACAAACCTCCGACACCTTACAATGAGCAGTTCTTC
CDR3 protein: CASNDKPPTPYNEQFF
V gene: TRBV28
CDR3 length: 16
D gene: -
J gene: TRBJ2-1
clone size: -

CDR3 DNA: TGCGCCAGCAGCTTGGTAGCAGGGGGAAGTGGGGAGACCCAGTACTTC
CDR3 protein: CASSLVAGGSGETQYF
V gene: TRBV5-1
CDR3 length: 16
D gene: TRBD1
J gene: TRBJ2-5
clone size: -

CDR3 DNA: TGTGCCAGCAGTTCGTACAACAGGGGAAATTATGGCTACACCTTC
CDR3 protein: CASSSYNRGNYGYTF
V gene: TRBV28
CDR3 length: 15
D gene: TRBD1
J gene: TRBJ1-2
clone size: -